What follows is one T cell receptor beta chain and its context. The data derive from a study of T cells expressing NK-cell markers. CDR1 SGDLS and CDR2 YYNGEE come from the germline V gene. The CDR3 totals 17 residues. With the 5' RACE reads reprocessed, TCRdb shows one record per CDR3 protein and no DNA. The listing contains about 380,000 distinct CDR3 sequences. The chain couples TRBV9 to TRBJ2-2; the TRBD1 assignment by TCRdb is unverifiable without DNA. Input material: blood T cells: a sorted CD56 or NKG2C T cell subset, CD4+ or CD8+ T cells, or bulk PBMC T cells (not recorded which). The receptor was isolated from a man aged 18 to 69 in good health. CDR3 residues: CASSAYRQGWKSGELFF.